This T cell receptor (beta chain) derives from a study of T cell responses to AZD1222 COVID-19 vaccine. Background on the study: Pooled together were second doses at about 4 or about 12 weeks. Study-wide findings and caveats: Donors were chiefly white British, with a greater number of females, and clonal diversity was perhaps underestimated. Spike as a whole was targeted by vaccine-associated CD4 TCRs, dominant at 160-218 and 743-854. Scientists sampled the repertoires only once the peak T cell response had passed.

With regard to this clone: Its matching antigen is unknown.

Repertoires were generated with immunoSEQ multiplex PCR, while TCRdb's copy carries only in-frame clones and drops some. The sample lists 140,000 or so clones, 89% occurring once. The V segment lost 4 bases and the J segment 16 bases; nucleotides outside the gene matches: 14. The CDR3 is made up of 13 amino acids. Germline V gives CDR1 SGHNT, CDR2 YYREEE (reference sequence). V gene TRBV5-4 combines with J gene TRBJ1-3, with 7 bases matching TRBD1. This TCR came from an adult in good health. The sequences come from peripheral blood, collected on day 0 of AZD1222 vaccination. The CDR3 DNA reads TGTGCCAGCAGCGCGGGGACAGAGAGGGCCTGGTATTTT. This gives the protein CASSAGTERAWYF.